This T cell receptor beta chain was documented in a study of T cell repertoires in cytomegalovirus infection. This clonotype was found a few times. Its matching antigen is unknown. TCRdb reanalysed the reads using MiXCR and keeps one entry per CDR3 protein. The sample carries hundreds of thousands of distinct CDR3 sequences, roughly a third recorded once. The germline V and J ends were trimmed by 5 bases and 10 bases, with 15 bases remaining between them. This CDR3 has 13 residues. This clonotype was sampled from a human donor in good health (CMV status not recorded). Some clones in this sample may be carry-over from other donors' samples. Sequencing used cultured PBMCs, obtained from culture after CMV antigen stimulation. The chain has TRBV12-3 or TRBV12-4 and TRBJ2-1; tentatively, D is TRBD2 (6 bases). The CDR3 protein is CASSPPGVGEQFF. CDR3 coding DNA: TGTGCCAGCAGTCCGCCGGGGGTAGGGGAGCAGTTCTTC.